In this sample, the clone carrying this T cell receptor beta chain turned up once. Its antigen is currently unknown. These data are taken from a study of cytomegalovirus exposure and HLA in healthy donors. Findings and limits, study-wide: Several top significant clusters appeared, in a later analysis, to be linked to common viral pathogens. TCR beta chains numbering under 200 were designated cytomegalovirus-associated.

Germline loops: CDR1 WNHNN, CDR2 SYGVQD (reference sequence). The CDR3 totals 15 residues. The J segment lost 6 bases and the V segment lost 6 bases, leaving 9 bases of the junction unmatched. PCR employed 60 Vbeta and 13 Jbeta primers. The authors' processing: It was a later analysis that counted around 85 million unique TCR beta chains, of which 9.5 million to 14 million were shared. Only in-frame clones appear in the TCRdb table, and some are missing; sequencing was by immunoSEQ multiplex PCR. Clone size and V and J calls were adopted from that table, with D and trimming inferred from the DNA. The profile shows 90,000 to 150,000 clones, 65% to 85% of them singletons.

The receptor's source is a man over 45 in good health and CMV-seropositive. The rearrangement links TRBV10-1 to TRBJ2-1; TRBD2 matches at 9 bases. Sequenced: PBMCs. CDR3 sequence: CASSLGGRAVNEQFF. For the CDR3, the DNA is TGCGCCAGCAGCCTGGGCGGGAGGGCCGTCAATGAGCAGTTCTTC.